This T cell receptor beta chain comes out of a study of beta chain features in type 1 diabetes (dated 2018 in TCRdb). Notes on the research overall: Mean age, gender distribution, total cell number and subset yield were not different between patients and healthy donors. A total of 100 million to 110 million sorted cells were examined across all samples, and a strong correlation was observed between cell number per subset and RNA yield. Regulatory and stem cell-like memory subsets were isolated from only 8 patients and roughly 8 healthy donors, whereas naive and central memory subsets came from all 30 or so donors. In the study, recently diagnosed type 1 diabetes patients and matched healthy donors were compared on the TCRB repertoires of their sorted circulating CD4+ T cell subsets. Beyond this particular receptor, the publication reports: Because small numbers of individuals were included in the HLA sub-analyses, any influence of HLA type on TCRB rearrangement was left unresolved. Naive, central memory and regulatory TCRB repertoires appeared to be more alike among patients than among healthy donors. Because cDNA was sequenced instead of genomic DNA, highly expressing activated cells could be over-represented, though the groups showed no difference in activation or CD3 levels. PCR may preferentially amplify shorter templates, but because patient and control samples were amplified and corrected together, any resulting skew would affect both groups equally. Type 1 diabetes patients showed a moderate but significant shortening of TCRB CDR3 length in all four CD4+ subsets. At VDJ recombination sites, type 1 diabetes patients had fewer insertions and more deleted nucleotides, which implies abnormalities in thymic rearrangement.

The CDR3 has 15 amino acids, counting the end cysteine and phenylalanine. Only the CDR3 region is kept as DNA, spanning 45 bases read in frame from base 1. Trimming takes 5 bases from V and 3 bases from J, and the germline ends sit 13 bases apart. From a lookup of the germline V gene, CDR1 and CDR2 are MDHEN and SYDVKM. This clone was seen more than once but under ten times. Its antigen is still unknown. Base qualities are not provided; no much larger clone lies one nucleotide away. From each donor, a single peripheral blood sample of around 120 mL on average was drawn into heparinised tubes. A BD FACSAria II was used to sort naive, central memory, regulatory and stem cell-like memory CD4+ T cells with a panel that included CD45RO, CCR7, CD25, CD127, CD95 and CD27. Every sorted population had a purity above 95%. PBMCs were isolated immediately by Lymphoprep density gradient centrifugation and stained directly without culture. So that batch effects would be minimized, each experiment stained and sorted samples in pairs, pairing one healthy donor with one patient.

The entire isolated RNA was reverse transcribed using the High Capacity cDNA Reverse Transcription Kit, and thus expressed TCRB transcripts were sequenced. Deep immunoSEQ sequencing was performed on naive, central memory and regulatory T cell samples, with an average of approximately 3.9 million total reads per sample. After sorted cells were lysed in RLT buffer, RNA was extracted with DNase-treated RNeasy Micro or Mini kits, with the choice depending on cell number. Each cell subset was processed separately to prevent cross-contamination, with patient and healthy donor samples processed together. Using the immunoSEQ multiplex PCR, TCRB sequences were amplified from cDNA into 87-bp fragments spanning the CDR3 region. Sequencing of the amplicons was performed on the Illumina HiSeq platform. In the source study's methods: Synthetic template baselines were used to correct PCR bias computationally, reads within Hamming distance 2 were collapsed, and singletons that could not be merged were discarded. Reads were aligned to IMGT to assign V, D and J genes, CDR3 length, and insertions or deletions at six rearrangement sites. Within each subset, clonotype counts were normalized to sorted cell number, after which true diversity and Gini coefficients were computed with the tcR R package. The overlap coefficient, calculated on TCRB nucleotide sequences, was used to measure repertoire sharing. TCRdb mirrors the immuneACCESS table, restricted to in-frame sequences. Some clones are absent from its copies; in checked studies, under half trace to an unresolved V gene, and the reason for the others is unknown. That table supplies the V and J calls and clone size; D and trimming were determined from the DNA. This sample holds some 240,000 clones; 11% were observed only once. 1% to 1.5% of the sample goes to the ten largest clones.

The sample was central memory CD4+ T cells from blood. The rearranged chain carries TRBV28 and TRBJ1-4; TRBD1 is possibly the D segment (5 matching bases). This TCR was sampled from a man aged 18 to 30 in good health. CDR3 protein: CASSPPTAPNEKLFF. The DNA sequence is TGTGCCAGCAGTCCACCGACAGCCCCTAATGAAAAACTGTTTTTT. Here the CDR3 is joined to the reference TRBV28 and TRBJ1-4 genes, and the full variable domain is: DVKVTQSSRYLVKRTGEKVFLECVQDMDHENMFWYRQDPGLGLRLIYFSYDVKMKEKGDIPEGYSVSREKKERFSLILESASTNQTSMYLCASSPPTAPNEKLFFGSGTQLSVL.